This T cell receptor beta chain originates from a study of CD8 T cells in ankylosing spondylitis. Study findings and constraints: For ankylosing spondylitis blood, a TCR beta motif of eight or nine highly homologous variants appeared characteristic. The clones that were linked to disease were reported to be significantly enriched in matched synovial fluid samples from ankylosing spondylitis patients.

Researchers built TCR beta libraries using quantitative 5'-RACE with molecular barcodes. TCRdb re-analysed the 5' RACE reads in MiXCR, keeping a single row per CDR3 protein. The sample lists more than 250,000 distinct CDR3 sequences; 6.5% to 10% were seen once. On this clonotype itself: Antigen specificity is unknown.

Germline trimming cut 6 bases from V and 2 bases from J; bases unmatched to any gene: 4. The length of the CDR3 is 14 residues. Germline-derived CDR1 and CDR2 are ENHRY and SYGVKD. The V call is TRBV10-3, the J call TRBJ2-1, with TRBD1 matching over 7 bases. Material: blood, either unsorted or a sorted T cell fraction (not recorded which). This receptor was obtained from a male donor with ankylosing spondylitis. The CDR3 nucleotides are TGTGCCATCAGCCGGGACAGAACCTACAATGAGCAGTTCTTC. This sequence encodes CAISRDRTYNEQFF.